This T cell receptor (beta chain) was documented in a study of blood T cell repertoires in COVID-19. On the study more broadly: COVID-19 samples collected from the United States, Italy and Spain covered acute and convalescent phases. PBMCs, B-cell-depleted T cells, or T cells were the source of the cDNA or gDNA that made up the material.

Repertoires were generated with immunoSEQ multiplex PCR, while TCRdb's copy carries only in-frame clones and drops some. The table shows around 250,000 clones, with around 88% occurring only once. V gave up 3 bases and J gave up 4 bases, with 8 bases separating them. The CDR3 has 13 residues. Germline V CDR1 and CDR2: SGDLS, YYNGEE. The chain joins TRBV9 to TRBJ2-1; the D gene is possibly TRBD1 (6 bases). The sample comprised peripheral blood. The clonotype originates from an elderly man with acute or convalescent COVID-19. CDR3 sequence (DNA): TGTGCCAGCAGCGGGACAGCTTACAATGAGCAGTTCTTC. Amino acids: CASSGTAYNEQFF.